One and the same sample provided the 32 T cell receptor beta chains below, sequenced in a study of Graves' ophthalmopathy and Graves' hyperthyroidism. Amplified TCR beta CDR3 regions were obtained using RNA transcripts as template. RT-PCR in the first round used HTBI primers; a second-round multiplex PCR followed. TCRdb re-analysed the multiplex PCR reads in MiXCR, keeping a single row per CDR3 protein. The top ten clones hold 11% of a sample with around 1.1 million distinct CDR3 sequences, around a third of them seen once. The sequenced sample consisted of peripheral blood or thyroid tissue (not recorded which). These receptors originate from an adult man with Graves' hyperthyroidism.

The V and J genes are TRBV25-1 and TRBJ2-7; TRBD1 matches at 10 bases. The CDR3 contains 15 residues. Trimming removed 5 bases from V and 6 bases from J; junction bases left unmatched: 10. Germline-derived CDR1 and CDR2 are MGHDK and SYGVNS. CDR3 DNA sequence: TGTGCCAGCAGTTTATCTCGGACAGGGGGGTCCGAGCAGTACTTC. Protein: CASSLSRTGGSEQYF.

Regarding this clonotype: This could be a read error, since a much larger clone is one nucleotide away. The rearrangement joins TRBV2 to TRBJ1-4, with unresolved D. Germline CDR1 SNHLY, CDR2 FYNNEI. This CDR3 is built from 15 residues. Trimming removed 6 bases at V and 6 bases at J, with 17 bases between. The CDR3 here is CASRASLGWYEKLFF. As DNA, the CDR3 is TGTGCCAGCAGAGCTTCATTAGGATGGTATGAAAAACTGTTTTTT. Full variable domain (remainder filled in from reference TRBV2 and TRBJ1-4): EPEVTQTPSHQVTQMGQEVILRCVPISNHLYFYWYRQILGQKVEFLVSFYNNEISEKSEIFDDQFSVERPDGSNFTLKIRSTKLEDSAMYFCASRASLGWYEKLFFGSGTQLSVL.

On this clonotype itself: With a much larger clone just one base away, this may be a read error. This chain uses TRBV9 with TRBJ2-7, with no clear D. Trimming took off 0 bases at V and 1 base at J, with 8 bases between the two ends. In germline, CDR1 is SGDLS, CDR2 YYNGEE. The CDR3 runs 14 residues. The CDR3 DNA sequence: TGTGCCAGCAGCGTAGACGGGCAGTCCTACGAGCAGTACTTC. Protein: CASSVDGQSYEQYF.

The chain has TRBV4-3 and TRBJ1-4; D is uncertain. Germline-derived CDR1 and CDR2 are LGHNA and YSLEER. V was pared by 0 bases and J by 1 base, with 15 bases between. This CDR3 region has 18 residues. The CDR3 nucleotides are TGCGCCAGCAGCCAAGATCGCACTCGGGAGGGAACTAATGAAAAACTGTTTTTT. This codes for CASSQDRTREGTNEKLFF.

This clonotype showed up just once. Given the absence of the conserved phenylalanine or tryptophan at the CDR3 end, a read error is likely. The DNA is left out, because the CDR3 cannot be placed on it with certainty; the CDR3 is given as TCRdb lists it. The chain links TRBV19 to TRBJ1-6. The CDR3 comprises 8 residues, both ends counted. Germline CDR1 LNHDA, CDR2 SQIVND (reference sequence). CDR3: CASSQIRY.

Ten or more counts support this clonotype. The rearrangement links TRBV2 to TRBJ2-2; D possibly corresponds to TRBD2 (5 bases). Per germline, CDR1 SNHLY and CDR2 FYNNEI. V was pared by 8 bases and J by 5 bases, with 12 bases between. CDR3 size: 13 residues. CDR3 loop: CASREIGTGELFF. For the CDR3, the DNA is TGTGCCAGCCGGGAAATAGGGACCGGGGAGCTGTTTTTT.

This chain connects TRBV10-1 to TRBJ2-5; 9 bases align to TRBD1. The junction had 12 bases not matched to a gene; V was cut back by 6 bases and J by 7 bases. The CDR3 is 15 residues long. The germline CDR1 and CDR2 sequences are WNHNN and SYGVQD (reference sequence). The CDR3 is CASSPSGGQGTTQYF. In DNA form, the CDR3 reads TGCGCCAGCAGCCCCTCGGGGGGACAGGGTACGACCCAGTACTTC.

The table lists this clonotype with a few counts. The chain uses TRBV20-1 and TRBJ2-7; 9 bases agree with TRBD1. V shed 1 base, J shed 1 base, and the junction held 5 bases outside the gene matches. Per germline, CDR1 DFQATT and CDR2 SNEGSKA (reference sequence). The CDR3 loop spans 15 amino acids. The CDR3 DNA follows: TGCAGTGCTAGAGGGTTGGGACAGGGTTCCTACGAGCAGTACTTC. Its protein is CSARGLGQGSYEQYF.

About this clonotype: A much larger clone lies a single base off, so this may be a read error. This CDR3 is CASSQVVGGTEAFF. CDR3 bases: TGTGCCAGCAGCCAAGTGGTGGGGGGCACTGAAGCTTTCTTT. The chain has TRBV14 and TRBJ1-1, with TRBD1 as a possible D gene (5 bases). The germline CDR1 and CDR2 sequences are SGHDN and FVKESK. With 1 base removed from V and 4 bases from J, the gap between germline ends came to 10 bases. The CDR3 is 14 residues long.

On this clonotype itself: A much larger clone differs from this one at a single base, so this may be a read error. This chain links TRBV6-1 with TRBJ1-5; 7 nucleotides match TRBD1. The CDR3 sequence is 14 residues long. Looked up from germline, CDR1 is MNHNS and CDR2 is SASEGT. CDR3 DNA: TGTGCCAGCAGTGGACAGGGAAGGGATCAGTCCCAGCATTTT. As protein: CASSGQGRDQSQHF.

As for this clonotype: Germline is not matched at one junction end, which may reflect a read error. The chain uses TRBV7-9 and TRBJ1-5; D is perhaps TRBD1 (6 bases). This CDR3 is built from 16 residues. Germline loops: CDR1 SEHNR, CDR2 FQNEAQ (reference sequence). CDR3 DNA sequence: TGTGCCAGCAGTTCACCCGGACAGAGAGACAATCAGCCCCAGCCTTTT. It is translated as CASSSPGQRDNQPQPF.

The chain has TRBV7-9 and TRBJ2-2; 11 bases are a match to TRBD2. CDR1 and CDR2 (germline): SEHNR, FQNEAQ (reference sequence). CDR3 length: 15 amino acids. Trimming at V came to 3 bases and at J to 7 bases, leaving 4 bases not matched to a gene. As DNA, the CDR3 is TGTGCCAGCAGCTTGGTAGCGGGAGGGAACGGGGAGCTGTTTTTT. Translating it yields CASSLVAGGNGELFF. The full variable domain, rest sourced from reference TRBV7-9 and TRBJ2-2, is DTGVSQNPRHKITKRGQNVTFRCDPISEHNRLYWYRQTLGQGPEFLTYFQNEAQLEKSRLLSDRFSAERPKGSFSTLEIQRTEQGDSAMYLCASSLVAGGNGELFFGEGSRLTVL.

This clonotype came up many times. J is TRBJ2-7 and V is TRBV10-2; D is uncertain. V was shortened by 3 bases and J by 0 bases, with 6 bases between the two germline ends. The CDR3 is made up of 13 amino acids. Germline values: CDR1 WSHSY, CDR2 SAAADI. The CDR3 nucleotides are TGCGCCAGCAGTGACAAGTCCTCCTACGAGCAGTACTTC. It yields the protein CASSDKSSYEQYF.

This clonotype has ten or more counts. This chain connects TRBV7-9 to TRBJ2-7; 10 nucleotides line up with TRBD1. CDR1 is SEHNR and CDR2 is FQNEAQ in the germline V gene (reference sequence). The CDR3 consists of 15 residues. J was trimmed by 3 bases and V by 1 base; bases with no gene match: 3. In nucleotides, the CDR3 is TGTGCCAGCAGCTTAGTGGGACAGGGGTTCTACGAGCAGTACTTC. Protein product: CASSLVGQGFYEQYF.

The chain is built from TRBV29-1 and TRBJ1-6; 11 nucleotides line up with TRBD1. Looked up from germline, CDR1 is SQVTM and CDR2 is ANQGSEA. The CDR3 has 16 amino acids. V lost 0 bases to trimming and J lost 5 bases; unmatched junction nucleotides: 3. The CDR3 nucleotides read TGCAGCGTTGAAGATCGGGACAGGGGGGATAATTCACCCCTCCACTTT. Translated: CSVEDRDRGDNSPLHF. The whole variable domain, remainder taken from reference TRBV29-1 and TRBJ1-6, is SAVISQKPSRDICQRGTSLTIQCQVDSQVTMMFWYRQQPGQSLTLIATANQGSEATYESGFVIDKFPISRPNLTFSTLTVSNMSPEDSSIYLCSVEDRDRGDNSPLHFGNGTRLTVT.

This clonotype was found many times. The J gene is TRBJ1-5, the V gene TRBV12-3 or TRBV12-4; 11 nucleotides line up with TRBD1. With 6 bases clipped from V and 0 bases from J, the junction kept 4 bases outside the gene matches. The CDR3 runs to 16 residues. This CDR3 reads CASRGTGGYSNQPQHF. DNA for the CDR3: TGTGCCAGCAGGGGGACAGGGGGTTATAGCAATCAGCCCCAGCATTTT.

This clonotype has a handful of counts. The genes are TRBV10-3 and TRBJ2-6; a weak D match, TRBD1 (6 bases). Between the trimmed V and J ends, which lost 10 bases and 0 bases, there was a span of 19 bases. The CDR3 is 17 amino acids. Germline V lookup: CDR1 ENHRY, CDR2 SYGVKD. CDR3 nucleotide sequence: TGTGCCAGCAGCAGGGGACCGTTCATCTCTGGGGCCAACGTCCTGACTTTC. This sequence encodes CASSRGPFISGANVLTF.

This clonotype was recorded many times. The CDR3 DNA sequence: TGTGCCAGCAGGACACAGGGTTTTAATGAAAAACTGTTTTTT. Protein: CASRTQGFNEKLFF. The chain combines TRBV12-3 or TRBV12-4 with TRBJ1-4; weak D call: TRBD1 (6 bases). V was pared by 6 bases and J by 4 bases, with 12 bases between. This CDR3 region has 14 residues.

The table lists this clonotype with a few counts. The chain has TRBV6-2 or TRBV6-3 and TRBJ1-4, with D unresolved. Germline lookup yields CDR1 MNHEY and CDR2 SVGEGT. This CDR3 contains 15 residues. V dropped 0 bases and J dropped 8 bases, with 13 bases sitting between them. CDR3 nucleotides: TGTGCCAGCAGTTACTCGACCGGGAGCGAAGAAAAACTGTTTTTT. Amino acids: CASSYSTGSEEKLFF.

This clonotype was counted a few times. This rearrangement joins TRBV28 to TRBJ2-7, with D uncertain. CDR3 size: 13 residues. Germline V gives CDR1 MDHEN, CDR2 SYDVKM. Trimming took 5 bases from V and 2 from J, leaving 10 bases between them. CDR3 loop: CASSQDVTYEQYF. The CDR3 nucleotides are TGTGCCAGCAGTCAGGACGTAACCTACGAGCAGTACTTC. The full variable domain, its missing parts supplied by reference TRBV28 and TRBJ2-7, is DVKVTQSSRYLVKRTGEKVFLECVQDMDHENMFWYRQDPGLGLRLIYFSYDVKMKEKGDIPEGYSVSREKKERFSLILESASTNQTSMYLCASSQDVTYEQYFGPGTRLTVT.

This rearrangement joins TRBV15 to TRBJ2-2, with D unclear. Germline lookup yields CDR1 LNHNV and CDR2 YYDKDF (reference sequence). The CDR3 extends over 17 amino acids. V was cut by 0 bases and J by 3 bases, with 14 bases left in between. CDR3 sequence (DNA): TGTGCCACCAGCAGAGATTTATCAGGCCCTCACACCGGGGAGCTGTTTTTT. It specifies CATSRDLSGPHTGELFF.

V is TRBV11-2 and J is TRBJ2-3; D remains ambiguous. This CDR3 has 14 amino acids. V was shortened by 5 bases and J by 1 base, with 10 bases between the two germline ends. CDR1 and CDR2 from the germline V gene are SGHAT and FQNNGV. The CDR3 DNA reads as TGTGCCAGCAGCAACGGTTTGGGCACAGATACGCAGTATTTT. It encodes CASSNGLGTDTQYF.

This clonotype was seen ten or more times. CDR3 protein: CASSERQTYEQYF. For the CDR3, the DNA is TGTGCCAGCAGCGAGAGACAGACCTACGAGCAGTACTTC. The chain combines TRBV7-8 with TRBJ2-7; D is possibly TRBD1 (5 bases). The CDR3 runs to 13 residues. The V end lost 5 bases, the J end lost 2 bases, and 10 bases lay between the germline ends. Germline-derived CDR1 and CDR2 are SGHVS and FQNEAQ.

This clonotype was seen repeatedly, ten times or more. This chain connects TRBV20-1 to TRBJ2-7, with D possibly matching TRBD2 (7 bases). CDR3 length: 11 amino acids. The germline CDR1 and CDR2 sequences are DFQATT and SNEGSKA (reference sequence). In nucleotides, the CDR3 is TGCATAGGGGGGGTAGGCGACGAGCAGTACTTC. Translating it yields CIGGVGDEQYF.

This clonotype was seen a single time. In DNA, the CDR3 is TGTGCCACCAGCAGAGAACCGAGACCCCAGCATTTT. This gives the protein CATSREPRPQHF. V gene TRBV15 combines with J gene TRBJ1-5, with no clear D. Trimming left V 0 bases short and J 10 bases short, with 7 bases between. Germline V gives CDR1 LNHNV, CDR2 YYDKDF (reference sequence). The length of the CDR3 is 12 residues. The full variable domain, rest sourced from reference TRBV15 and TRBJ1-5, is DAMVIQNPRYQVTQFGKPVTLSCSQTLNHNVMYWYQQKSSQAPKLLFHYYDKDFNNEADTPDNFQSRRPNTSFCFLDIRSPGLGDTAMYLCATSREPRPQHFGDGTRLSIL.

This clonotype was detected ten times or more. This chain links TRBV7-8 with TRBJ2-7, with D possibly TRBD1 on 5 matching bases. With 3 bases removed from V and 2 bases from J, the gap between germline ends came to 14 bases. The CDR3 has 15 amino acids. CDR1 and CDR2 from the germline V gene are SGHVS and FQNEAQ. CDR3 loop: CASSFRNRPTYEQYF. In nucleotides, the CDR3 is TGTGCCAGCAGCTTCCGCAACAGGCCTACCTACGAGCAGTACTTC.

This clonotype was seen only once. The chain is built from TRBV29-1 and TRBJ1-2; 12 bases line up with TRBD1. Germline V gives CDR1 SQVTM, CDR2 ANQGSEA. Trimming at V came to 0 bases and at J to 2 bases, leaving 4 bases not matched to a gene. The CDR3 length is 16 residues. DNA of the CDR3: TGCAGCGTTGAAGATTCCGGGACAGGGGGCAACTATGGCTACACCTTC. Amino acid sequence: CSVEDSGTGGNYGYTF.

The chain uses TRBV10-3 and TRBJ2-7; D possibly corresponds to TRBD2 (6 bases). Between the trimmed V and J ends, which lost 5 bases and 5 bases, there was a span of 22 bases. The CDR3 totals 16 residues. CDR1 and CDR2 (germline): ENHRY, SYGVKD. Here the CDR3 DNA reads TGTGCCATCAGTCTCCGGGACGGGAGCTCCTACGACGAGCAGTACTTC. Translation: CAISLRDGSSYDEQYF.

The genes are TRBV28 and TRBJ2-7; unclear D gene. This CDR3 is 12 amino acids long. Trimming cost V 5 bases and J 6 bases, with 11 bases left between them. The germline V gene encodes CDR1 MDHEN and CDR2 SYDVKM. The CDR3 here is CASSPHGPEQYF. CDR3 DNA sequence: TGTGCCAGCAGTCCTCATGGTCCCGAGCAGTACTTC.

Concerning this clonotype itself: Germline and junction disagree at one end, which may indicate a read error. V gene TRBV10-3 combines with J gene TRBJ1-2, with a tentative D call TRBD1 (6 bases). The CDR3 is 13 amino acids. Per the germline V gene, CDR1 is ENHRY and CDR2 is SYGVKD. The CDR3 loop reads CASSVGQPGSYTF. Written as DNA, the CDR3 is TGTGCCAGCAGTGTCGGACAGCCGGGGAGCTACACCTTC.

The V call is TRBV10-2, the J call TRBJ1-2; D may be TRBD1 (5 bases). Germline V CDR1 and CDR2: WSHSY, SAAADI. CDR3 length: 16 amino acids. V was shortened by 6 bases and J by 4 bases, with 21 bases between the two germline ends. The CDR3: CASSPPEGTFSYGYTF. The CDR3 DNA follows: TGCGCCAGCAGCCCCCCGGAGGGGACCTTTAGCTATGGCTACACCTTC.

The chain recombines TRBV6-2 or TRBV6-3 with TRBJ2-2; possible D gene TRBD1, 6 bases. V shed 6 bases and J shed 4 bases, with 9 bases lying between them. CDR3 length equals 13 residues. Germline CDR1 and CDR2: MNHEY and SVGEGT. The CDR3 is CASRYRVTGELFF. The CDR3 region has the DNA TGTGCCAGCAGATACAGGGTCACCGGGGAGCTGTTTTTT.